Listed below are T cell receptor beta chains from one sample, sequenced in a study of tumor-infiltrating lymphocytes in primary liver carcinoma. TCRdb re-derived calls from the multiplex PCR reads in MiXCR, one entry per CDR3 protein. The table records 150,000 to 200,000 distinct CDR3 sequences, about 60% of them present only once. Material: peripheral blood. Every receptor here comes from a man in his forties with primary liver carcinoma and hepatitis B virus infection. The CDR3 runs from the conserved cysteine through the conserved F or W. A D gene is named only where the DNA matches it firmly. Expanded clones are given a class, and other clones once, few, many or no size at all.

TRBD1,TRBV6-5,-,TRBJ1-1,TGTGTCAGCAGTCCTGGACAGGACATGAACACTGAAGCTTTCTTT,CVSSPGQDMNTEAFF
-,TRBV5-6,-,TRBJ2-5,TGTGCCAGCAGCTTGGTGGATCAAGAGACCCAGTACTTC,CASSLVDQETQYF
-,TRBV6-2/TRBV6-3,-,TRBJ2-7,TGTGCCAGCTGCCCCAGGGGACTCCCTACCTACGAGCAGTACTTC,CASCPRGLPTYEQYF
TRBD1,TRBV5-8,-,TRBJ2-7,TGTGCCAGCAGCGTGCGGGACAGGGAAGAGCAGTACTTC,CASSVRDREEQYF
TRBD2,TRBV5-5,-,TRBJ2-7,TGTGCCAGCAGCGCCGGGACTAGATCTTACGAGCGGTACTTC,CASSAGTRSYERYF
TRBD1,TRBV11-2,-,TRBJ2-2,TGTCCCAGTAGACCGGTCAGGACAGGGACGAACACCGGGGAGCTGTTTTTT,CPSRPVRTGTNTGELFF
TRBD1,TRBV11-2,-,TRBJ2-1,TGTGCCAGCAGCAGGGGGACAGATCCATCCTACAATGAGCAGTTCTTC,CASSRGTDPSYNEQFF
-,TRBV11-2,many,TRBJ2-3,TGTGCCAGCAACTCGGACATCGGGGGCACAGATACGCAGTATTTT,CASNSDIGGTDTQYF
-,TRBV7-8,few,TRBJ1-5,TGTGCCAGCAGCCTTAAGGCAGCCAATCAGCCCCAGCATTTT,CASSLKAANQPQHF
-,TRBV12-3/TRBV12-4,many,TRBJ2-2,TGTGCCAGCAGTTTAGAGCGGCTCACCGGGGAGCTGTTTTTT,CASSLERLTGELFF
TRBD2,TRBV11-1,few,TRBJ2-3,TGTGCCAGCAGCCCCGGGACTAGCGGGAGCCTCTTAGATACGCAGTATTTT,CASSPGTSGSLLDTQYF
TRBD1,TRBV5-5,-,TRBJ2-7,TGTGCCAGCAGCAACACGCCGGGACAGGGGCACGAGCAGTACTTC,CASSNTPGQGHEQYF
-,TRBV11-2,-,TRBJ2-4,TGTGCCAGCAACGAGAACTTGCGGGGAGTAGCCAAAAACATTCAGTACTTC,CASNENLRGVAKNIQYF
TRBD1,TRBV11-2,-,TRBJ1-1,TGTGCTAGCAGCCAACAGGGGGCCAACGCTGAAGCTCTCTTT,CASSQQGANAEALF
TRBD2,TRBV29-1,-,TRBJ2-3,TGCAGCGCGTCAGGGGTGTGGACTAGCGGGAGGGCCACAGATACTCAGTATTTT,CSASGVWTSGRATDTQYF
TRBD1,TRBV29-1,-,TRBJ2-7,TGCAGCGTTGGGACAGGTGGGGGAGAGAACCAATACTTC,CSVGTGGGENQYF
TRBD2,TRBV7-8,-,TRBJ2-3,TGTGCCAGCAGCCCTCTAGCGGGAGGGCCCTCAGATACGCAGTATTTT,CASSPLAGGPSDTQYF
-,TRBV4-1,few,TRBJ2-1,TGCGCCAGCAGCCAAGTGGGTCTAGAGGGAGGAGTTGAGCAGTTCTTC,CASSQVGLEGGVEQFF
-,TRBV11-3,-,TRBJ2-2,TGTGCCAGCAGCTTTGGTCTAGGCACTGGGGTGCTGTTTTTT,CASSFGLGTGVLFF
-,TRBV6-5,-,TRBJ2-5,TGTGCCAGCAGTTACGATTTAATGAGAGGGACCCAGTACTTC,CASSYDLMRGTQYF
-,TRBV11-2,-,TRBJ2-5,TGTGCCAGCAGCCAAGATTTGGGGGGCGCTTTTACGACCCAGTACTTC,CASSQDLGGAFTTQYF
-,TRBV5-5,few,TRBJ1-4,TGTGCCAGCAGCTCGGACGGACTGAATGAAAAACTGTTTTTT,CASSSDGLNEKLFF
-,TRBV11-2,-,TRBJ2-1,TGTGCCAGCAGCCTAGGGGGGACGTTCGCAGGCAATGAGCAGTTCTTC,CASSLGGTFAGNEQFF
-,TRBV6-2/TRBV6-3,-,TRBJ2-7,TGTACCAGCAGTTACGGGGGCGGACCCTACGAGCAGTACTTC,CTSSYGGGPYEQYF
-,TRBV24-1,-,TRBJ2-1,TGTGCCACCAGGGGACCCTCACACAATGAGCAGTTCTTC,CATRGPSHNEQFF
-,TRBV4-1,-,TRBJ2-1,TGCGCCAACAGTGAGGAGCCCTCGAGGGCCTACAATGAGCAGTTCTTC,CANSEEPSRAYNEQFF
-,TRBV4-1,-,TRBJ1-6,TGCGCCAGCAGCTTATACACCGGGGCGTGTAATTCACCCCTCCACTTT,CASSLYTGACNSPLHF
-,TRBV29-1,many,TRBJ2-1,TGCAGCGTTGAGGGCGGGACCTCCTACAATGAGCAGTTCTTC,CSVEGGTSYNEQFF
TRBD1,TRBV4-1,-,TRBJ2-7,TGCGCCAGCAGCCAAGTTCATAGTCCGGACAGGGCGTACGAGCAGTACTTC,CASSQVHSPDRAYEQYF
-,TRBV7-4,-,TRBJ2-1,TGTGCCAGCATCACCCCCGGGAACCTTAACAATGAGCAGTTCTTC,CASITPGNLNNEQFF
-,TRBV11-2,-,TRBJ2-7,TGTGCCAGCAGCTTAAGTTACGGGATTCACTCCTACGAGCAGTACTTC,CASSLSYGIHSYEQYF
TRBD2,TRBV12-3/TRBV12-4,-,TRBJ2-3,TGTGCCAGCAGCCTACGGGGGGGCCTAACCCCCGCAGATACGCAGTATTTT,CASSLRGGLTPADTQYF
-,TRBV4-1,-,TRBJ1-4,TGCGCCAGCAGCCAACCGGGGGGCACTAATGAAAAACTGTTTTTT,CASSQPGGTNEKLFF
TRBD1,TRBV4-1,few,TRBJ2-1,TGCGCCAGCAGTTTTCGGACAGGGAACGGTGAGCAGTTCTTC,CASSFRTGNGEQFF
-,TRBV4-1,few,TRBJ1-4,TGCGCCAGCAGCCAAGAAGGGGGGATTGGTGAAAAACTGTTTTTT,CASSQEGGIGEKLFF
-,TRBV29-1,-,TRBJ2-5,TGCAGCGTTGAAGAGGAGGAGGCCCTCAGGGGGTACTTC,CSVEEEEALRGYF
-,TRBV12-3/TRBV12-4,-,TRBJ2-3,TGTGCCAGCAGGGTGACAGGCCCAGATACGCAGTATTTT,CASRVTGPDTQYF
-,TRBV6-5,few,TRBJ1-2,TGTGCCAGCAGTTACCGAGGGGCGGAATATGGCTACACCTTC,CASSYRGAEYGYTF
TRBD2,TRBV6-5,-,TRBJ2-7,TGTGCCAGCAGTTCGTCGACTAGCGGGATAGGAGAGCAGTACTTC,CASSSSTSGIGEQYF
-,TRBV11-2,-,TRBJ2-5,TGTGTCAGTCGGAAGGGACCCGGCGAGACCCAGTACTTC,CVSRKGPGETQYF
-,TRBV30,-,TRBJ2-1,TGTGCCTGGAGTACCGGAGATGCCCTAGAGCAGTTCTTC,CAWSTGDALEQFF
-,TRBV10-2,-,TRBJ1-5,TGCGCCAGCAGTGTTAGTAGCAATCAGCCTCAGCATTTT,CASSVSSNQPQHF
TRBD2,TRBV11-2,-,TRBJ2-1,TGTGCCAGCAGCTTAGATCAGAGCGGGGGACCCTACGATGAGCAGTTCTTC,CASSLDQSGGPYDEQFF
TRBD1,TRBV11-3,-,TRBJ2-1,TGTGCCAGCAGCTTAAGTTCGTTCCGGACAGGGCATCGCAATAAGCAGTTCTTC,CASSLSSFRTGHRNKQFF
-,TRBV4-2,-,TRBJ2-7,TGTGCCAGCAGCCAAGTGGGGAGCGGAGGGGCCTACGAGCAGTACTTC,CASSQVGSGGAYEQYF
TRBD2,TRBV29-1,-,TRBJ2-3,TGCAGCGTTGAACTAGCGGGAGGGTGGAGAGATACGCAATATTTT,CSVELAGGWRDTQYF
-,TRBV11-2,-,TRBJ1-2,TGTGCCAACAGCTTAGAGGGGGTCTATGGCTACATCTTC,CANSLEGVYGYIF
TRBD2,TRBV10-3,-,TRBJ2-3,TGTGCCATCAGTGAGAAGGCGGGAGAGTCAATAGATACGCAGTATTTT,CAISEKAGESIDTQYF
-,TRBV11-2,many,TRBJ2-7,TGTGCCAGCAGCTTAGAATCAGCGGGCCCGTCCTACGAGCAGTACTTC,CASSLESAGPSYEQYF
-,TRBV29-1,many,TRBJ1-1,TGCAGCGGTGCAGGGGAAGGCACTGAAGCTTTCTTT,CSGAGEGTEAFF
-,TRBV12-3/TRBV12-4,-,TRBJ1-2,TGTGCCAGCAGCTTTGGGAGGAGCGGCTACACCTTC,CASSFGRSGYTF
-,TRBV6-5,once,TRBJ2-7,TGTGCCAGTTCCCAAAACTCGGGGGCCTACGAGCAGTACTTC,CASSQNSGAYEQYF
-,TRBV10-1,-,TRBJ1-1,TGCGCCAGCAGGCCCAGTGGGGGGACCACTGAAGCTTTCTTT,CASRPSGGTTEAFF
-,TRBV23-1,-,TRBJ2-4,TGCGCCAGCAGTCACAAGGGATTAACCAAAAACATTCAGTACTTC,CASSHKGLTKNIQYF
TRBD2,TRBV6-2/TRBV6-3,-,TRBJ2-3,TGTGCCAGCAGTTACTCGATCCCAGCGGGAGGCCCCACAGATACGCAGTATTTT,CASSYSIPAGGPTDTQYF